This T cell receptor (beta chain) was captured by sequencing in a study of blood T cells in healthy people across ages. CDR3 length: 16 residues. With 6 bases removed from V and 0 bases from J, the gap between germline ends came to 16 bases. Healthy individuals of Caucasian origin from Russia, aged about 6 to 90, served as donors. Using a J-beta primer mix together with a sample-barcoded 5' primer, a second PCR was run for 7 to 11 cycles. TCRdb re-called the 5' RACE reads with MiXCR, one entry per CDR3 protein. The top ten clones hold roughly 7.9% of a sample with roughly 1,500,000 distinct CDR3 sequences, around 42% of them seen once.

This sequence originates from a young woman in good health. The material sequenced was blood. The chain carries TRBV12-3 or TRBV12-4 and TRBJ2-3; a weak D match, TRBD1 (6 bases). This CDR3 reads CASRHRTGPSTDTQYF. In DNA form, the CDR3 reads TGTGCCAGCAGACACCGCACAGGGCCCAGCACAGATACGCAGTATTTT.